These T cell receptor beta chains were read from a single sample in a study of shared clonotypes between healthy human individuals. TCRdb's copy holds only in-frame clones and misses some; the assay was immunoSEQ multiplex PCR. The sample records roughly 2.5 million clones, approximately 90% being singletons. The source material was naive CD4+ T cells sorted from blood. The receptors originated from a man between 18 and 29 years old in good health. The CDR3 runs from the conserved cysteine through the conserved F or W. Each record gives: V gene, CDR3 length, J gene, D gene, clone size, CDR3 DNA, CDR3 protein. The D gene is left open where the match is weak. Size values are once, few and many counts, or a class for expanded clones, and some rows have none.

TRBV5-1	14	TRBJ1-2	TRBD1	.	TGCGCCAGCAGCTTAGGGGGCGCGGACTATGGCTACACCTTC	CASSLGGADYGYTF
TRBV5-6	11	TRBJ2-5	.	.	TGTGCCAGCAGCTTGTGGGAGACCCAGTACTTC	CASSLWETQYF
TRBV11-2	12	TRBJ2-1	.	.	TGTGCCAGCAGCTCCCAGTGGAGTGAGCAGTTCTTC	CASSSQWSEQFF
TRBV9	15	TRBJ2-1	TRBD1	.	TGTGCCAGCAGCCTCCGACAGGGGGCCTACAATGAGCAGTTCTTC	CASSLRQGAYNEQFF
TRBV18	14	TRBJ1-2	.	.	TGTGCCAGCTCACCCGTTCTCGACGGCTATGGCTACACCTTC	CASSPVLDGYGYTF
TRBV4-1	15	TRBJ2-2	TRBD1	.	TGCGCCAGCAGCCAAGGACAGGGGGATGACGGGGAGCTGTTTTTT	CASSQGQGDDGELFF
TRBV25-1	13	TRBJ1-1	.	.	TGTGCCAGCAGTGAGGGCAGGAACACTGAAGCTTTCTTT	CASSEGRNTEAFF
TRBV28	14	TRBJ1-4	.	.	TGTGCCAGCAGTTTGAGAGGGGCTTGGGAAAAACTGTTTTTT	CASSLRGAWEKLFF
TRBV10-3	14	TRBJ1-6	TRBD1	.	TGTGCCACGGGGACAGGGGTTAGCGGATCACCCCTCCACTTT	CATGTGVSGSPLHF
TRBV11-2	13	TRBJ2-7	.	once	TGTGCCAGCAACACCGGGAACTCCTACGAGCAGTACTTC	CASNTGNSYEQYF
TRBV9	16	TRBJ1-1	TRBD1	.	TGTGCCAGCAGCGTCAGACCAGGGGGGATGAACACTGAAGCTTTCTTT	CASSVRPGGMNTEAFF
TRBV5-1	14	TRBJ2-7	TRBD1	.	TGCGCCAGCAGCTTAGGGACAGCTACCTACGAGCAGTACTTC	CASSLGTATYEQYF
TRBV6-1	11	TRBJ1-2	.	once	TGTGCCAGCAGTACCGGGTGGGGCTACACCTTC	CASSTGWGYTF
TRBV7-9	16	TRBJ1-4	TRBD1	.	TGTGCCAGCAGCTTAGCCGGGACAGATTTCGGTGAAAAACTGTTTTTT	CASSLAGTDFGEKLFF
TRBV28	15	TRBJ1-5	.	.	TGTGCCAGCAGCCCCGACAGGACCAAAAATCAGCCCCAGCATTTT	CASSPDRTKNQPQHF
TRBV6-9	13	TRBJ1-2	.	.	TGTGCCAGCAGTTGGAGGGTAAACTATGGCTACACCTTC	CASSWRVNYGYTF
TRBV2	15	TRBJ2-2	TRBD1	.	TGTGCCAGCAGTGTGGACAGGGTGGACACCGGGGAGCTGTTTTTT	CASSVDRVDTGELFF
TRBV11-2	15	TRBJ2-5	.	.	TGTGCCAGCAGCTTAGTTATTGGTGGGTCGGAGACCCAGTACTTC	CASSLVIGGSETQYF
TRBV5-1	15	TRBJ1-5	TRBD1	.	TGCGCCAGCAGCGCAACCGGGACAGAAGATCAGCCCCAGCATTTT	CASSATGTEDQPQHF
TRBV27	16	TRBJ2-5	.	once	TGTGCCAGCAGTTTAGCGAACAGGGGAGGGCAAGAGACCCAGTACTTC	CASSLANRGGQETQYF
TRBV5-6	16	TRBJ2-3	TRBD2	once	TGTGCCAGCAGCCACCGACTAGCGGGTCTGACAGATACGCAGTATTTT	CASSHRLAGLTDTQYF
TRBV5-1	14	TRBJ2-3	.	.	TGCGCCAGCAGCCTAGGCTTGGACCTAGATACGCAGTATTTT	CASSLGLDLDTQYF
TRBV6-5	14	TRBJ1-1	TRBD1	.	TGTGCCAGCAGTTTTGGGGACAGGCGATTAGAAGCTTTCTTT	CASSFGDRRLEAFF
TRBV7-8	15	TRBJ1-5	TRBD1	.	TGTGCCAGCAGCACCGGACAGGGGACGAATCAGCCCCAGCATTTT	CASSTGQGTNQPQHF
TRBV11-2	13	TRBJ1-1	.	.	TGTGCCAGCAGCTTACTGGAGTACGCTGAAGCTTTCTTT	CASSLLEYAEAFF
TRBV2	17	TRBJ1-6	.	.	TGTGCCAGCAGTGAACATCGAGGGAGCTCCTATAATTCACCCCTCCACTTT	CASSEHRGSSYNSPLHF
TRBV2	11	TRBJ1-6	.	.	TGTGCCACCGGGGGCTCTTCACCCCTCCACTTT	CATGGSSPLHF
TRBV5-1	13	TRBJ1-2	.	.	TGCGCCAGCAGCTTGGGGCAGTTCTATGGCTACACCTTC	CASSLGQFYGYTF
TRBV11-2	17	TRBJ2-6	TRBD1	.	TGTGCCAGCAGCAGGGACAGGGGCCCCTCTGGGGCCAACGTCCTGACTTTC	CASSRDRGPSGANVLTF
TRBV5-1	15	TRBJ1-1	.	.	TGCGCCAGCAGCTCCTTAGGACAAGAGAACACTGAAGCTTTCTTT	CASSSLGQENTEAFF
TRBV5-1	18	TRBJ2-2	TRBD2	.	TGCGCCAGCAGCTTTTTATCGGGACTAGCGGGGGAAACCGGGGAGCTGTTTTTT	CASSFLSGLAGETGELFF
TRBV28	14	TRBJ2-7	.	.	TGTGCCAGCAGTTTATTTGCCGTAGCGCACGAGCAGTACTTC	CASSLFAVAHEQYF
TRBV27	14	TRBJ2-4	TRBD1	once	TGTGCCAGCAAGGTACCGGGACAGGGAAACATTCAGTACTTC	CASKVPGQGNIQYF
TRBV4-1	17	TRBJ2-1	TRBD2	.	TGCGCCAGCAGCCAAGTAGGACTAGCGGAGCCAGCTCTTGAGCAGTTCTTC	CASSQVGLAEPALEQFF
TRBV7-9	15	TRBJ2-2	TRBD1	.	TGTGCCAGCAGCTTGGCCGGGACAGGGGCCGGGGAGCTGTTTTTT	CASSLAGTGAGELFF
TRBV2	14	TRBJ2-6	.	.	TGTGCCAGCGGTTCCTTCTCTGGGGCCAACGTCCTGACTTTC	CASGSFSGANVLTF
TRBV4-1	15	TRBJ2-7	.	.	TGCGCCAGCAGCCAAGATGACGGCAGTTCCTACGAGCAGTACTTC	CASSQDDGSSYEQYF
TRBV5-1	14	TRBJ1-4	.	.	TGCGCCAGCAGCTTGGGACAACCTAATGAAAAACTGTTTTTT	CASSLGQPNEKLFF
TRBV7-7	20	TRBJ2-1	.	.	TGTGCTAGCAGCTCAGGCCCAGGGACAATTACGGGGGCCAAAAACAATGAGCAGTTCTTC	CASSSGPGTITGAKNNEQFF
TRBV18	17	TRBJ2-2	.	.	TGTGCCAGCTCACCCCTCGGTGGCTTCGGGAACACCGGGGAGCTGTTTTTT	CASSPLGGFGNTGELFF
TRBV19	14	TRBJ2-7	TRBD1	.	TGTGCCAGTAGTTGGGACAGCGCTACCTACGAGCAGTACTTC	CASSWDSATYEQYF
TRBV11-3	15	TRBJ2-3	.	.	TGTGCCAGCAGCCCCAGGGGGGTGGTCACAGATACGCAGTATTTT	CASSPRGVVTDTQYF
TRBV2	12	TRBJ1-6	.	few	TGTGCCAGCCTGTGGGGTGGATCACCCCTCCACTTT	CASLWGGSPLHF
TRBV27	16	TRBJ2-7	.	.	TGTGCCAGCAGTAGAACCCCGGGGGCGACATTCTACGAGCAGTACTTC	CASSRTPGATFYEQYF
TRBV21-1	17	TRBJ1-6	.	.	TGTGCCAGACCTCGGGACAGGGTCAGCTCCTATAATTCACCCCTCCACTTT	CARPRDRVSSYNSPLHF
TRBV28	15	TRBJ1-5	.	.	TGTGCCAGCAGTTTAGGAGGGGTCAGCAATCAGCCCCAGCATTTT	CASSLGGVSNQPQHF
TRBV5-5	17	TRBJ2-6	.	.	TGTGCCAGCAGCTTGGCCGGAGGGACCTCTGGGGCCAACGTCCTGACTTTC	CASSLAGGTSGANVLTF
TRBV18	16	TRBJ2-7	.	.	TGTGCCAGCTCACCGCAGGGGGGGAGCCCCTTCTACGAGCAGTACTTC	CASSPQGGSPFYEQYF
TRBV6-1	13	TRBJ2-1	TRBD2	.	TGTGCCAGCAGTGTAGCGGGATTCAATGAGCAGTTCTTC	CASSVAGFNEQFF
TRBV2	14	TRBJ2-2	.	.	TGTGCCAGCAAGTGGGACACTAACACCGGGGAGCTGTTTTTT	CASKWDTNTGELFF
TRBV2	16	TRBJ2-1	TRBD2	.	TGTGCCAGCAGCGCCGATCTAGCGGGAGGGCCGTTAGAGCAGTTCTTC	CASSADLAGGPLEQFF
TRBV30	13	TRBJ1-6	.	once	TGTGCCTGGATGGACGGCCAGGTTTCACCCCTCCACTTT	CAWMDGQVSPLHF
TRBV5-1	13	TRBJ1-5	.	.	TGCGCCAGCAGCTCGGGATCCAATCAGCCCCAGCATTTT	CASSSGSNQPQHF
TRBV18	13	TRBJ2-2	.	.	TGTGCCAGCTCACCAATGGAAGGCGGGGAGCTGTTTTTT	CASSPMEGGELFF
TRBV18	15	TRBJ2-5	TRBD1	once	TGTGCCAGCTCACGGGCCCCGGGACAGGGTCAGACCCAGTACTTC	CASSRAPGQGQTQYF
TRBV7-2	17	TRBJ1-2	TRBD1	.	TGTGCCAGCAGCTTAGTAACAGGGGCCCCTTCTAACTATGGCTACACCTTC	CASSLVTGAPSNYGYTF
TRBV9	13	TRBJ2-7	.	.	TGTGCCAGCAGCCCCCGAGTCAGGGACGAGCAGTACTTC	CASSPRVRDEQYF